This T cell receptor beta chain was sequenced for a study of T cells after yellow fever vaccination. General study points: Primary-vaccination clones mostly resurfaced post-booster (about 95% CD4, just under 90% CD8).

As regards this clonotype: Its antigen is not identified.

V shed 6 bases and J shed 5 bases, with 16 bases lying between them. Germline CDR1 MDHEN, CDR2 SYDVKM. The CDR3 consists of 14 residues. TCRdb reanalysed the 5' RACE reads using MiXCR and keeps one entry per CDR3 protein. Of 500,000 to 650,000 distinct CDR3 sequences detected, approximately 16% appear once; the ten largest clones hold roughly 17%. The chain has TRBV28 and TRBJ2-5; D unclear. The specimen was PBMCs, collected less than 6 days after the first yellow fever vaccination. This sequence originates from a man in his late teens or twenties who received the YFV17D yellow fever vaccine. The CDR3 spells CASSLPRATETQYF. The CDR3 nucleotides are TGTGCCAGCAGCCTCCCGCGAGCCACGGAGACCCAGTACTTC. Full variable domain (rest looked up from reference TRBV28 and TRBJ2-5): DVKVTQSSRYLVKRTGEKVFLECVQDMDHENMFWYRQDPGLGLRLIYFSYDVKMKEKGDIPEGYSVSREKKERFSLILESASTNQTSMYLCASSLPRATETQYFGPGTRLLVL.